This TCR beta chain was sequenced during a study of Ad26.COV2.S vaccination and SARS-CoV-2 variants. Study in general: Intramuscular Ad26.COV2.S at 5x10^10 or 1x10^11 viral particles.

Stated treatment: some 19 received Ad26.COV2.S at low or high dose, single or two shots; about five received placebo; per-sample allocation not given. Sample collection was performed on day 63 after the first vaccine or placebo injection. TCRdb's copy holds only in-frame clones and misses some; the assay was immunoSEQ multiplex PCR. Of over 250,000 clones in the sample, around 87% were seen once. As concerns this clone: Its antigen remains unidentified.

V lost 4 bases and J 2 bases, leaving 13 bases between the germline ends. The CDR3 sequence is 15 residues long. Germline V gene sequence: CDR1 LGHNA, CDR2 YSLEER. Study-level points and caveats: Responses of T cells in total may have been underestimated by the TCR breadth and depth analyses. Vaccine recipients and placebo recipients showed similar non-spike TCR breadth.

This specimen consisted of peripheral blood, obtained in a trial of Ad26.COV2.S vaccine versus placebo. This chain joins TRBV4-3 and TRBJ2-3; D could derive from TRBD1 or TRBD2 (5 bases each). The receptor was isolated from a person aged 18-65 years who received the Ad26.COV2.S COVID-19 vaccine or a placebo. The CDR3 reads CASSPRDGVTDTQYF. CDR3 sequence (DNA): TGCGCCAGCAGCCCCAGGGACGGGGTCACAGATACGCAGTATTTT.